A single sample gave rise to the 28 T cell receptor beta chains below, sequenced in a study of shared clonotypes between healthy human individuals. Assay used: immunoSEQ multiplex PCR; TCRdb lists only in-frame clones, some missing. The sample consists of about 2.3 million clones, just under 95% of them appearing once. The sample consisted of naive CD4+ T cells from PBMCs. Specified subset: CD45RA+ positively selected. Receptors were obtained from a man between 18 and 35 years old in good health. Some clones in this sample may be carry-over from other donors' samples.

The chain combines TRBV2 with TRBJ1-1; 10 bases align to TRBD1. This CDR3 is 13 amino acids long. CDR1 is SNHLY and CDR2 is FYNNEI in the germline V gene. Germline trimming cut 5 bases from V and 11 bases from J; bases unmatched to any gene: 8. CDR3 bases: TGTGCCAGCAGTTCCACGACAGGGGGCTATGCTTTCTTT. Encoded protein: CASSSTTGGYAFF.

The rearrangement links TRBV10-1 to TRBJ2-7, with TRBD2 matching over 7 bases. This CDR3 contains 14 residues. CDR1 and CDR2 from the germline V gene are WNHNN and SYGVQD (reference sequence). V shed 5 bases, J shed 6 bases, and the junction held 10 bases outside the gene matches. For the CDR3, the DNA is TGCGCCAGCAGTTCCAGCGGGGTAATAGGCGAGCAGTACTTC. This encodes CASSSSGVIGEQYF.

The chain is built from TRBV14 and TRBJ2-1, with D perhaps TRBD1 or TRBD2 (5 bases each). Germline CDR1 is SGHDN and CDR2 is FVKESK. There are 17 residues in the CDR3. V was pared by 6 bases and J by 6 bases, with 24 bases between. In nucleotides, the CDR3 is TGTGCCAGCAGTGTACACCTTGGGACGACACCCACCAATGAGCAGTTCTTC. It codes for CASSVHLGTTPTNEQFF. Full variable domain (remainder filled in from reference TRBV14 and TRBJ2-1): EAGVTQFPSHSVIEKGQTVTLRCDPISGHDNLYWYRRVMGKEIKFLLHFVKESKQDESGMPNNRFLAERTGGTYSTLKVQPAELEDSGVYFCASSVHLGTTPTNEQFFGPGTRLTVL.

The CDR3, as DNA: TGTGCCAGCAGTTTAGTACAGGGGGCGAGTCAGCCCCAGCATTTT. Translating gives CASSLVQGASQPQHF. The gene calls are TRBV28 and TRBJ1-5; 9 bases align to TRBD1. The CDR3 sequence is 15 residues long. The ends lost 2 bases at V and 6 bases at J; junction bases unmatched: 5. CDR1 is MDHEN and CDR2 is SYDVKM in the germline V gene.

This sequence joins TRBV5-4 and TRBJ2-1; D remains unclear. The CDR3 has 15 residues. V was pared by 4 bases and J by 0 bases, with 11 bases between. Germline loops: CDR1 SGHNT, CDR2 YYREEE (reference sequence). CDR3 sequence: CASSRLTSSYNEQFF. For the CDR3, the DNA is TGTGCCAGCAGCCGACTGACCAGCTCCTACAATGAGCAGTTCTTC.

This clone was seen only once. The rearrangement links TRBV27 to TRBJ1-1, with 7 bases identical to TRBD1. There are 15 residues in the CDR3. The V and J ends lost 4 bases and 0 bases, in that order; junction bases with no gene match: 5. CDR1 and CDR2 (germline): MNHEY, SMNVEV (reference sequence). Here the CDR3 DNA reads TGTGCCAGCAGTTCCTGGACAGGATTGAACACTGAAGCTTTCTTT. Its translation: CASSSWTGLNTEAFF.

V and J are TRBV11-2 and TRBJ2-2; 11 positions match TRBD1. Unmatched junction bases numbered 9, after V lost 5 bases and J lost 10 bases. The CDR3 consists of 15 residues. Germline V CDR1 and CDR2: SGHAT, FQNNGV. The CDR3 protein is CASSPGTGGSAELFF. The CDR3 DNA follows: TGTGCCAGCAGCCCCGGGACAGGGGGGTCAGCGGAGCTGTTTTTT.

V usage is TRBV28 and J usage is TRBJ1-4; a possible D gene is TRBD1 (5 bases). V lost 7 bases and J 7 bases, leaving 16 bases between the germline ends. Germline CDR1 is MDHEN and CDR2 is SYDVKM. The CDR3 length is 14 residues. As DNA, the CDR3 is TGTGCCAGCAATTCCGCGGGGGAAAGTGAAAAACTGTTTTTT. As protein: CASNSAGESEKLFF.

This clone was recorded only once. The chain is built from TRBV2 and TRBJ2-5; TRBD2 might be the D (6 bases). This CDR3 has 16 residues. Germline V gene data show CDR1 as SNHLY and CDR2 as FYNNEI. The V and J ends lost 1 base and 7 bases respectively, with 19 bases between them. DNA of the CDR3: TGTGCCAGCAGTGAAGGGGCCCGGGCGGGGAAAGGGACCCAGTACTTC. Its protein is CASSEGARAGKGTQYF.

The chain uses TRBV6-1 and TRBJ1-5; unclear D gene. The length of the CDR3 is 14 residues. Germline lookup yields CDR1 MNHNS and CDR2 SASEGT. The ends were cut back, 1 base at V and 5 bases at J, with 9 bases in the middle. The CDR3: CASSEVFGYQPQHF. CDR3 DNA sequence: TGTGCCAGCAGTGAAGTTTTCGGGTATCAGCCCCAGCATTTT.

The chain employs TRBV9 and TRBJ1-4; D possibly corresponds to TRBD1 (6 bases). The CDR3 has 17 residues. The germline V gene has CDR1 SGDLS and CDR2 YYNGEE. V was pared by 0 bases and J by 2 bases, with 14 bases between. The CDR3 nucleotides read TGTGCCAGCAGCGTAGCTGTGGGGGGGGCCACTAATGAAAAACTGTTTTTT. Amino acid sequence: CASSVAVGGATNEKLFF.

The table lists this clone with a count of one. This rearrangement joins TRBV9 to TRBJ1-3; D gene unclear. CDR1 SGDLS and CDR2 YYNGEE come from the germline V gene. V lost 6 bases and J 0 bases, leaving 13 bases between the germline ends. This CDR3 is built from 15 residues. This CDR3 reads CASTTHGYSGNTIYF. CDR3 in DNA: TGTGCCAGCACCACACACGGATACTCTGGAAACACCATATATTTT.

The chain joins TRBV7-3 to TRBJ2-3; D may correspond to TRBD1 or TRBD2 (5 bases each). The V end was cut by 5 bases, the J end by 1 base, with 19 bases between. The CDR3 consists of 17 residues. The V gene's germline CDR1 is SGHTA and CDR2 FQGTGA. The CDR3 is CASSPEAGRWGTDTQYF. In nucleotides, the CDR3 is TGTGCCAGCAGCCCCGAGGCAGGGAGATGGGGCACAGATACGCAGTATTTT.

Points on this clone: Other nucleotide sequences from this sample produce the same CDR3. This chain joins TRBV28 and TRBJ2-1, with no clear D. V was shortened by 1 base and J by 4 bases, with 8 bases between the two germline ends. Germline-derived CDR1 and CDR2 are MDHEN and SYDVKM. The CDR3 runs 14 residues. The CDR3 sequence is CASSLSGRYNEQFF. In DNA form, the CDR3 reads TGTGCCAGCAGTTTATCAGGACGTTACAATGAGCAGTTCTTC. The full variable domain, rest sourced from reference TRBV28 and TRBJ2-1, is DVKVTQSSRYLVKRTGEKVFLECVQDMDHENMFWYRQDPGLGLRLIYFSYDVKMKEKGDIPEGYSVSREKKERFSLILESASTNQTSMYLCASSLSGRYNEQFFGPGTRLTVL.

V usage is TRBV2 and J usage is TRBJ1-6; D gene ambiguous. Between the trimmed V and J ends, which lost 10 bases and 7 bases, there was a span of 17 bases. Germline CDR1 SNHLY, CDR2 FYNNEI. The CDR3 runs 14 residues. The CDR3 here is CATKGSFGNSPLHF. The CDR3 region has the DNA TGTGCCACTAAAGGGTCGTTTGGGAATTCACCCCTCCACTTT.

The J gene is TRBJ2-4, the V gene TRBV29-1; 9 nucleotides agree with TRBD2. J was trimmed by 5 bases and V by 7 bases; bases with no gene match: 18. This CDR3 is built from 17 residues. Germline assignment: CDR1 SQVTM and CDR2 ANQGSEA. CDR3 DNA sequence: TGCAGCGCCACCCGCGGAAGCGGGAGGTTCTTGCAAAACATTCAGTACTTC. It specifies CSATRGSGRFLQNIQYF.

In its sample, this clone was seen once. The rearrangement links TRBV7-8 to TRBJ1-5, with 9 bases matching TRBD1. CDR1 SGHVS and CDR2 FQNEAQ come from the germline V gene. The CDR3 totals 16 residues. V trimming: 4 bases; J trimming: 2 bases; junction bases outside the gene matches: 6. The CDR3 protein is CASSSQGAFGNQPQHF. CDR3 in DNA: TGTGCCAGCAGCTCACAGGGGGCGTTCGGCAATCAGCCCCAGCATTTT.

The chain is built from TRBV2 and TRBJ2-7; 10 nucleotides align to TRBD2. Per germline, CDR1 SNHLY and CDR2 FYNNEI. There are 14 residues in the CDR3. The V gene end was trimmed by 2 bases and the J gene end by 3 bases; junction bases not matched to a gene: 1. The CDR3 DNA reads TGTGCCAGCAGTGAAAGACTAGCGGGCTACGAGCAGTACTTC. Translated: CASSERLAGYEQYF.

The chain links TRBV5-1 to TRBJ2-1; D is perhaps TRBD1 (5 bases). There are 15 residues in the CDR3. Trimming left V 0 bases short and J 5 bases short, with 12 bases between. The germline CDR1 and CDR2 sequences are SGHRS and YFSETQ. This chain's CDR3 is CASSLARQYDNEQFF. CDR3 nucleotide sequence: TGCGCCAGCAGCTTGGCCCGACAGTACGACAATGAGCAGTTCTTC.

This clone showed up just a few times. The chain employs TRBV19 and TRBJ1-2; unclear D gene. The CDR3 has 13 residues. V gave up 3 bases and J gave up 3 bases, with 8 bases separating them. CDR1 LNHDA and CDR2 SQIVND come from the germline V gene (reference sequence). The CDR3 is CASSMEMDYGYTF. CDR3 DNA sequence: TGTGCCAGTAGTATGGAAATGGACTATGGCTACACCTTC.

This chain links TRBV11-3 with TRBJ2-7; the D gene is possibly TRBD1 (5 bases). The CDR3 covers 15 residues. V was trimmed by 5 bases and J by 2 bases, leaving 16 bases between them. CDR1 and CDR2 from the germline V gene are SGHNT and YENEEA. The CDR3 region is CASSLNSGNPYEQYF. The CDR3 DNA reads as TGTGCCAGCAGCCTTAATTCAGGGAATCCCTACGAGCAGTACTTC.

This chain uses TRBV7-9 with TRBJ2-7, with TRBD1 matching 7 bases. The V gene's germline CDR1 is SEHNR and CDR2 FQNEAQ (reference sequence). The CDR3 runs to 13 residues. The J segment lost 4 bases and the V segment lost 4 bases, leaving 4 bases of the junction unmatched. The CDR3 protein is CASSWLQGYEQYF. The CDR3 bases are TGTGCCAGCAGCTGGTTACAGGGGTACGAGCAGTACTTC. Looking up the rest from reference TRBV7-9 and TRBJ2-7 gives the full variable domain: DTGVSQNPRHKITKRGQNVTFRCDPISEHNRLYWYRQTLGQGPEFLTYFQNEAQLEKSRLLSDRFSAERPKGSFSTLEIQRTEQGDSAMYLCASSWLQGYEQYFGPGTRLTVT.

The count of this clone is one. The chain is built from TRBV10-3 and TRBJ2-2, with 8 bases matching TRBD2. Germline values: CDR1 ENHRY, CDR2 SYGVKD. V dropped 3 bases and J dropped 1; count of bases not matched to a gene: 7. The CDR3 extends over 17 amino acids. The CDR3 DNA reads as TGTGCCATCAGTGACCGGGGGGGCGGAGTGAACACCGGGGAGCTGTTTTTT. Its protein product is CAISDRGGGVNTGELFF.

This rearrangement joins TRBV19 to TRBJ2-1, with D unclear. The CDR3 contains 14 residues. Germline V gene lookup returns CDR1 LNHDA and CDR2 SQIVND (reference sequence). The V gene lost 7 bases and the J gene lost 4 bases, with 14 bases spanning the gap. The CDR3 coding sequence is TGTGCCAGTACCGCTTCGGCAGGTTACAATGAGCAGTTCTTC. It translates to CASTASAGYNEQFF.

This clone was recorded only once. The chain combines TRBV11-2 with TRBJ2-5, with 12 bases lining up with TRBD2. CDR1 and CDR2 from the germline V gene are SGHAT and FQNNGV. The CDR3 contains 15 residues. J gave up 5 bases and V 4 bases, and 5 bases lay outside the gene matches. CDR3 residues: CASSSTSGSPETQYF. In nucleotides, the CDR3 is TGTGCCAGCAGCTCGACTAGCGGGAGTCCGGAGACCCAGTACTTC.

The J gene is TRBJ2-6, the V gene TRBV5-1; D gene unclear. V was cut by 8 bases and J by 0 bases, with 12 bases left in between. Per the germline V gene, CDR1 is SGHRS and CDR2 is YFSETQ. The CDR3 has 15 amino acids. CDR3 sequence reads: CASSTLPSGANVLTF. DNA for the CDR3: TGCGCCAGTTCAACCCTCCCCTCTGGGGCCAACGTCCTGACTTTC.

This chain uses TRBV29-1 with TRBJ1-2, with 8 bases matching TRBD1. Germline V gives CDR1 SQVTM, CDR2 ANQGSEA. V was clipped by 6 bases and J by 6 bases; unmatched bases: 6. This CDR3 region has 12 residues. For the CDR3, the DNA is TGCAGCGTAAGAACAGGGGGAGATGGCTACACCTTC. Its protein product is CSVRTGGDGYTF.

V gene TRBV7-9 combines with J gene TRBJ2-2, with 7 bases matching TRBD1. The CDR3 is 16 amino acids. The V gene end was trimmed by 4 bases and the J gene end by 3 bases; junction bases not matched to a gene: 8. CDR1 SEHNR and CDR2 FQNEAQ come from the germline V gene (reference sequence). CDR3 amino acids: CASSYRQGTDTGELFF. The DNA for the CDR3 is TGTGCCAGCAGCTATCGACAGGGTACGGACACCGGGGAGCTGTTTTTT.